The 8 T cell receptor beta chains presented below share a single source sample, sequenced in a study of regulatory T cells in long-lasting Graves disease. Construction of the TCR beta libraries employed iRepertoire HTBI primers in conjunction with Arm-PCR of CDR3 regions. TCRdb redid the calling of the multiplex PCR reads with MiXCR, one entry per CDR3 protein. The sample lists about 460,000 distinct CDR3 sequences, 11% to 15% occurring once. The time point was: newly diagnosed GD, antithyroid drugs for less than 3 months. The TCR library was made from RNA that had been extracted from PBMCs in TRIzol. The same sample was also studied in work on T cells in Graves' hyperthyroidism and ophthalmopathy.

Material: peripheral blood mononuclear cells (PBMCs), obtained at new diagnosis, from a patient treated with antithyroid drugs. Every receptor here comes from a woman in her fifties or sixties with Graves disease.

The J gene is TRBJ2-1, the V gene TRBV30, with 8 bases identical to TRBD2. The CDR3 sequence is 17 residues long. V lost 0 bases and J lost 0; bases outside the gene matches: 7. Germline lookup yields CDR1 GTSNPN and CDR2 SVGIG (reference sequence). DNA of the CDR3: TGTGCCTGGAGTGTACCAGCGGGAGTAAGCTCCTACAATGAGCAGTTCTTC. Its protein is CAWSVPAGVSSYNEQFF.

This clonotype occurred many times. The J gene is TRBJ2-7, the V gene TRBV20-1; the D call may be TRBD1 or TRBD2 (5 bases each). Trimming took off 6 bases at V and 0 bases at J, with 27 bases between the two ends. The CDR3 is made up of 18 amino acids. Germline V gene sequence: CDR1 DFQATT, CDR2 SNEGSKA (reference sequence). CDR3 in DNA: TGCAGTGCGCCCCCGGGGCAGGGCCTCCGGGAAAGCTCCTACGAGCAGTACTTC. Protein sequence: CSAPPGQGLRESSYEQYF.

This clonotype was observed many times. The chain links TRBV5-1 to TRBJ2-1; no clear D. Between the trimmed V and J ends, which lost 4 bases and 1 base, there was a span of 12 bases. CDR1 is SGHRS and CDR2 is YFSETQ in the germline V gene. This CDR3 comprises 15 residues. The CDR3 nucleotides read TGCGCCAGCAGCCGGACGCCGTCTTCCTACAATGAGCAGTTCTTC. This sequence encodes CASSRTPSSYNEQFF.

The rearrangement links TRBV3-1 to TRBJ2-5; the D gene could be TRBD1 or TRBD2 (5 bases each). The CDR3 consists of 11 residues. In germline, CDR1 is LGHDT, CDR2 YNNKEL (reference sequence). The germline V and J ends were trimmed by 2 bases and 10 bases, with 8 bases remaining between them. As DNA, the CDR3 is TGTGCCAGCAGCCAATGGGGGATCCAGTACTTC. Translated: CASSQWGIQYF.

This clonotype was found many times. The chain joins TRBV12-3 or TRBV12-4 to TRBJ1-1; possibly TRBD1 for D (5 bases). The CDR3 covers 12 residues. The V gene lost 6 bases and the J gene lost 11 bases, with 16 bases spanning the gap. The CDR3: CASRAGTVGAFF. The DNA for the CDR3 is TGTGCCAGCAGGGCCGGGACGGTTGGGGCTTTCTTT.

The chain joins TRBV20-1 to TRBJ2-5; D may be TRBD1 (5 bases). V was cut by 3 bases and J by 3 bases, with 20 bases left in between. Germline values: CDR1 DFQATT, CDR2 SNEGSKA (reference sequence). This CDR3 contains 16 residues. CDR3: CSASSAGLLLEETQYF. Written as DNA, the CDR3 is TGCAGTGCTAGCTCTGCAGGGCTTTTATTAGAAGAGACCCAGTACTTC.

This clonotype showed up many times. V and J are TRBV7-8 and TRBJ2-7; 10 bases are a match to TRBD1. The V segment lost 1 base and the J segment 4 bases; nucleotides outside the gene matches: 4. The CDR3 has 15 amino acids. Germline V CDR1 and CDR2: SGHVS, FQNEAQ. The CDR3 bases are TGTGCCAGCAGCTTAGGACAGGGGGCGCCATACGAGCAGTACTTC. Translating gives CASSLGQGAPYEQYF.

This clonotype was seen repeatedly, ten times or more. This chain links TRBV30 with TRBJ2-5; 9 bases match TRBD2. This CDR3 region has 14 residues. V shed 5 bases, J shed 1 base, and the junction held 5 bases outside the gene matches. CDR1 is GTSNPN, CDR2 SVGIG, per germline (reference sequence). The CDR3 bases are TGTGCCTGGTCTAGCGGGGCGGGCCAAGAGACCCAGTACTTC. It codes for CAWSSGAGQETQYF.